This T cell receptor (beta chain) was recorded in a study of low-dose radiotherapy and immunotherapy resistance in tumors (dated by TCRdb to between 2021 and 2024). For the study in its entirety: In Cohort 1, each fraction delivered 0.5 Gy every 2 weeks, and the prescribed total PTV dose was 6.5 Gy. In Cohort 2, 1 Gy per fraction was delivered every two weeks, for a total of 13 Gy over 26 weeks. Patients were given nivolumab as a 240 mg flat dose every two weeks and ipilimumab at 1 mg/kg every six weeks, with both drugs delivered intravenously. Cyclophosphamide 200 mg/m2 was administered intravenously every two weeks, one day before each radiation and immunotherapy administration. Patients took aspirin 300 mg orally once daily for four cycles, starting on cycle 1 day 1. Trial participants were not randomized into treatment groups. Eight patients were included in the translational analysis, namely three from the first dose cohort plus the first five from the second dose cohort.

According to the germline V gene (reference sequence), CDR1 reads LNHDA and CDR2 reads SQIVND. Unmatched junction bases come to 10, with V trimmed by 3 bases and J by 6 bases. From the cysteine up to the phenylalanine, the CDR3 has a length of 16 residues. This entry keeps only the CDR3 DNA: 48 bases, framed from base 1. The sequencing machine was an Illumina HiSeq 2500. First-strand cDNA was synthesized using Superscript III and a set of TRAV- and TRBV-specific primers, so that both TCRalpha and TCRbeta chains were covered. TCRs were amplified with Phusion for about 21 PCR cycles, with a constant-region primer paired with the adapter attached to the V primers. The isolated mRNA was amplified using the MessageAmp II aRNA Amplification Kit, with in vitro transcription performed for approximately 16 hours at 37 degrees C. The Dynabeads mRNA DIRECT Purification Kit was used to isolate the mRNA for TCR sequencing. Indexed Illumina adapters were added in a second Phusion PCR of around 25 cycles, after which AMPure XP beads were used to purify the products. Per the authors' processing: Using custom Perl scripts, TCR sequences that encoded the same protein were pooled, out-of-frame sequences were dropped, and the abundance of each clonotype was calculated. The analysis excluded TCR sequences that were supported by just one read. Among the metrics used to describe the repertoires were Shannon entropy, Gini index, clonality, richness, and the frequency of TCRs shared between repertoires. TCRdb itself trimmed the public reads at Q25 with fastp, ran MiXCR and retained productive beta chains. Rows with one shared CDR3 protein collapse into an entry with the most common genes and DNA. The V and J calls follow TCRdb's processing rather than the paper's. The sample yields tens of thousands of distinct CDR3 sequences; roughly 31% were counted once. Of the sample, 11% falls within the top ten clones.

Notes on this clonotype: Its antigen specificity is not known. Base qualities are missing; no much larger clone stands one base away.

Interpreted using the paper, the time point label stands for: before trial treatment. Donors were enrolled in RACIN, a single-arm phase I dose-escalation trial in which nivolumab, ipilimumab, aspirin, low-dose cyclophosphamide and low-dose radiotherapy were combined. To be eligible, a patient needed to have an advanced solid tumor that was TIL-negative. The starting material was PBMCs, obtained before treatment. The chain employs TRBV19 and TRBJ1-5, with 8 central nucleotides matching TRBD1. The sequence derives from a female donor with ovarian cancer. The CDR3 protein is CASSISWTGRPQPQHF. The DNA reads TGTGCCAGTAGTATCAGTTGGACAGGGCGACCTCAGCCCCAGCATTTT. Reference TRBV19 and TRBJ1-5 proteins supply the regions before and after the CDR3; the full variable domain is: DGGITQSPKYLFRKEGQNVTLSCEQNLNHDAMYWYRQDPGQGLRLIYYSQIVNDFQKGDIAEGYSVSREKKESFPLTVTSAQKNPTAFYLCASSISWTGRPQPQHFGDGTRLSIL.